The clone carrying this T cell receptor beta chain has only a few counts. What it binds is unknown. The CDR3 runs 13 residues. The germline gives CDR1 SGHDT, CDR2 YYEEEE. Trimming took 0 bases from V and 10 from J, leaving 13 bases between them. This sample's time point: blood 2 weeks post-SBRT. The treatment is: 15 Gy SBRT to primary tumor, nephrectomy 4 weeks later. TCRdb's copy holds only in-frame clones and misses some; the assay was immunoSEQ multiplex PCR. The sample records 60,000 to 80,000 clones, about 80% being singletons. These data belong to a study of radiation and T cells in renal cell carcinoma. Study-wide results and caveats: In blood, top tumor clones expanded by 2 weeks, shrinking by 4.

The rearrangement uses TRBV5-6 and TRBJ1-1; tentative D call: TRBD1 (5 bases). Sample: blood, taken from a patient whose treatment included radiotherapy and nephrectomy. The TCR sequence derives from a man aged 55 to 70 with renal cell carcinoma. The CDR3 spells CASSLVGAGPAFF. DNA of the CDR3: TGTGCCAGCAGCTTGGTCGGGGCAGGGCCAGCTTTCTTT. Full variable domain (remainder filled in from reference TRBV5-6 and TRBJ1-1): DAGVTQSPTHLIKTRGQQVTLRCSPKSGHDTVSWYQQALGQGPQFIFQYYEEEERQRGNFPDRFSGHQFPNYSSELNVNALLLGDSALYLCASSLVGAGPAFFGQGTRLTVV.